The source of this T cell receptor (beta chain) is a study of identical twins. Broader study findings: Monozygotic twins shared more out-of-frame TCR alpha than recombination models predicted. Cord blood's abundant beta clonotypes had fewer insertions, unlike memory repertoires.

A universal primer site was incorporated via template switching, and the cDNA contained unique molecular identifiers. One entry per CDR3 protein, called by TCRdb with MiXCR from the 5' RACE reads. The sample has 250,000 or so distinct CDR3 sequences; approximately 7.8% are singletons. V gave up 0 bases and J gave up 0 bases, with 13 bases separating them. This CDR3 contains 17 residues. The germline V gene encodes CDR1 SGHRS and CDR2 YFSETQ. With respect to this clonotype: Its antigen is currently unknown.

The same specimen was also included in a second study, on yellow fever vaccine responses in identical twins.

The chain employs TRBV5-1 and TRBJ1-5; no reliable D call. Sequenced input: CD8+ T cells sorted from blood. The sequence derives from a woman aged 18-29 years in good health. As DNA, the CDR3 is TGCGCCAGCAGCTTGGTTGGTGGACCGTATAGCAATCAGCCCCAGCATTTT. Its protein is CASSLVGGPYSNQPQHF.